A single sample is the source of the 28 T cell receptor beta chains below, sequenced in a study of T-cell reconstitution after alpha-beta-depleted transplantation in children. Construction of the TCRbeta library involved unique molecular identifiers. One entry per CDR3 protein results from TCRdb running MiXCR on the PCR reads. This table has approximately 490,000 distinct CDR3 sequences, roughly a tenth appearing once. This material consisted of PBMCs, taken before TCRalphabeta/CD19-depleted stem cell transplant. These receptors originate from a child aged 2 to 15 with inherited bone marrow failure, due to receive a stem cell transplant.

This clonotype was picked up many times. J is TRBJ1-2 and V is TRBV27; 7 nucleotides line up with TRBD1. V was pared by 0 bases and J by 4 bases, with 2 bases of the junction left unmatched. Per germline, CDR1 MNHEY and CDR2 SMNVEV (reference sequence). The CDR3 runs 14 residues. The DNA for the CDR3 is TGTGCCAGCAGTTTATCGAGGGACAGCTATGGCTACACCTTC. Translation gives CASSLSRDSYGYTF.

This rearrangement joins TRBV12-3 or TRBV12-4 to TRBJ1-2; D gene uncertain. CDR3 size: 12 residues. V lost 6 bases, J lost 3 bases, and 8 bases lay in between. Here the CDR3 DNA reads TGTGCCAGCAGCCTTGTCCACTATGGCTACACCTTC. Amino acids: CASSLVHYGYTF.

This chain joins TRBV4-3 and TRBJ1-6, with 7 positions matching TRBD1. The CDR3 sequence is 18 residues long. V shed 0 bases and J 9 bases; nucleotides not matched to a gene: 14. Germline loops: CDR1 LGHNA, CDR2 YSLEER. The CDR3 coding sequence is TGCGCCAGCAGCCAAGACGGAGGCAGGGGGAACTTGGGTTCACCCCTCCACTTT. Protein product: CASSQDGGRGNLGSPLHF.

The rearrangement uses TRBV5-1 and TRBJ2-5, with D perhaps being TRBD1 or TRBD2 (7 bases each). Germline V gene sequence: CDR1 SGHRS, CDR2 YFSETQ. This CDR3 has 15 amino acids. Trimming stripped 4 bases from V and 4 bases from J, with 17 bases between. CDR3 amino acids: CASSIPSRGGETQYF. The CDR3 DNA sequence: TGCGCCAGCAGCATCCCCAGCAGGGGGGGAGAGACCCAGTACTTC.

V is TRBV9 and J is TRBJ2-6, with D uncertain. The ends were cut back, 0 bases at V and 2 bases at J, with 6 bases in the middle. The CDR3 consists of 15 residues. Per germline, CDR1 SGDLS and CDR2 YYNGEE. CDR3: CASSVGNTGANVLTF. CDR3 in DNA: TGTGCCAGCAGCGTAGGTAATACTGGGGCCAACGTCCTGACTTTC.

This clonotype was observed at least ten times. The V and J genes are TRBV9 and TRBJ2-1, with D possibly being TRBD2 (6 bases). V was shortened by 0 bases and J by 7 bases, with 11 bases between the two germline ends. This CDR3 comprises 14 residues. The germline CDR1 and CDR2 sequences are SGDLS and YYNGEE. CDR3 in DNA: TGTGCCAGCAGCGTAGCGGGAGTCTGGAATGAGCAGTTCTTC. Translated: CASSVAGVWNEQFF.

The chain employs TRBV7-2 and TRBJ2-1; 8 positions match TRBD1. V shed 2 bases and J 2 bases; nucleotides not matched to a gene: 2. CDR3 length equals 15 residues. Germline CDR1 reads SGHTA; CDR2 reads FQGNSA. The CDR3 nucleotides read TGTGCCAGCAGCTTATACAGGGGGGCCTACAATGAGCAGTTCTTC. This encodes CASSLYRGAYNEQFF.

This clonotype has only one observation. A much more abundant neighbour one base away suggests this may be a read error. The chain employs TRBV29-1 and TRBJ1-1; 7 positions agree with TRBD1. CDR1 is SQVTM and CDR2 is ANQGSEA in the germline V gene. CDR3 length: 13 residues. CDR3: CSGSGTDNTEVFF. The CDR3 DNA reads as TGCAGCGGATCCGGGACAGACAACACTGAAGTTTTCTTT.

This clonotype was detected ten times or more. The chain combines TRBV10-3 with TRBJ2-7; D ambiguous. There are 14 residues in the CDR3. V gave up 2 bases and J gave up 3 bases, with 11 bases separating them. Per the germline V gene, CDR1 is ENHRY and CDR2 is SYGVKD. This CDR3 reads CAISEANQYYEQYF. For the CDR3, the DNA is TGTGCCATCAGTGAGGCTAACCAATACTACGAGCAGTACTTC.

Ten or more counts support this clonotype. The genes are TRBV7-2 and TRBJ2-7; D is uncertain. V dropped 3 bases and J dropped 1 base, with 10 bases sitting between them. The CDR3 has 14 residues. The germline gives CDR1 SGHTA, CDR2 FQGNSA. As DNA, the CDR3 is TGTGCCAGCAGCTTGGAACCAACGTCCTACGAGCAGTACTTC. Translated, it gives CASSLEPTSYEQYF.

There are many counts of this clonotype. The rearrangement joins TRBV11-2 to TRBJ2-2; D is unresolved. The CDR3 consists of 15 residues. CDR1 is SGHAT and CDR2 is FQNNGV in the germline V gene. V was trimmed by 2 bases and J by 2 bases, leaving 9 bases between them. For the CDR3, the DNA is TGTGCCAGCAGCTTACAGCCATCAAACACCGGGGAGCTGTTTTTT. It specifies CASSLQPSNTGELFF. Complete variable domain (other parts from reference TRBV11-2 and TRBJ2-2): EAGVAQSPRYKIIEKRQSVAFWCNPISGHATLYWYQQILGQGPKLLIQFQNNGVVDDSQLPKDRFSAERLKGVDSTLKIQPAKLEDSAVYLCASSLQPSNTGELFFGEGSRLTVL.

This clonotype has at least ten counts. CDR3 residues: CAISGGGARLLAQGRKIYEQYF. The CDR3 DNA reads TGTGCCATCAGTGGAGGGGGGGCACGGTTACTAGCCCAGGGACGGAAAATCTACGAGCAGTACTTC. This chain links TRBV10-3 with TRBJ2-7; D possibly corresponds to TRBD2 (7 bases). CDR1 and CDR2 (germline): ENHRY, SYGVKD. V was trimmed by 4 bases and J by 3 bases, leaving 37 bases between them. The length of the CDR3 is 22 residues.

At least ten counts were recorded for this clonotype. The genes are TRBV6-5 and TRBJ2-1, with 10 bases that match TRBD2. The V and J ends lost 0 bases and 6 bases, in that order; junction bases with no gene match: 8. Germline V gene data show CDR1 as MNHEY and CDR2 as SVGAGI. This CDR3 spans 17 amino acids. CDR3 region: CASSYSKAGGLFNEQFF. The CDR3 nucleotides read TGTGCCAGCAGTTACTCGAAAGCGGGAGGGTTGTTCAATGAGCAGTTCTTC.

The chain links TRBV4-2 to TRBJ1-5; D uncertain. Trimming took off 3 bases at V and 4 bases at J, with 7 bases between the two ends. From germline, CDR1 is LGHNA and CDR2 YNFKEQ. The CDR3 covers 13 residues. The CDR3 loop reads CASSHPRNQPQHF. The CDR3 DNA reads as TGTGCCAGCAGCCACCCCAGGAATCAGCCCCAGCATTTT.

The V gene is TRBV5-1, the J gene TRBJ1-1, with 7 bases matching TRBD1. Germline V gene data show CDR1 as SGHRS and CDR2 as YFSETQ. The CDR3 contains 14 residues. V shed 2 bases and J 5 bases; nucleotides not matched to a gene: 6. The chain's CDR3 is CASSLTGVQTEAFF. DNA for the CDR3: TGCGCCAGCAGCTTAACAGGGGTACAGACTGAAGCTTTCTTT.

This clonotype showed up just a few times. The chain links TRBV30 to TRBJ1-1, with TRBD1 matching over 7 bases. J gave up 3 bases and V 5 bases, and 6 bases lay outside the gene matches. CDR3 length: 13 amino acids. Germline-derived CDR1 and CDR2 are GTSNPN and SVGIG (reference sequence). DNA of the CDR3: TGTGCCTGGGAGCGGACAGGTCACACTGAAGCTTTCTTT. Encoded protein: CAWERTGHTEAFF. The whole variable domain, filled in from reference TRBV30 and TRBJ1-1, reads SQTIHQWPATLVQPVGSPLSLECTVEGTSNPNLYWYRQAAGRGLQLLFYSVGIGQISSEVPQNLSASRPQDRQFILSSKKLLLSDSGFYLCAWERTGHTEAFFGQGTRLTVV.

This clonotype was found many times. The CDR3 is CASSLGWTDISGANVLTF. The CDR3 region has the DNA TGCGCCAGCAGCTTGGGATGGACAGATATCTCTGGGGCCAACGTCCTGACTTTC. J is TRBJ2-6 and V is TRBV5-1; D is possibly TRBD1 (6 bases). V was trimmed by 0 bases and J by 0 bases, leaving 13 bases between them. Germline lookup yields CDR1 SGHRS and CDR2 YFSETQ. This CDR3 has 18 residues. The variable domain in full, with the rest retrieved from reference TRBV5-1 and TRBJ2-6, is KAGVTQTPRYLIKTRGQQVTLSCSPISGHRSVSWYQQTPGQGLQFLFEYFSETQRNKGNFPGRFSGRQFSNSRSEMNVSTLELGDSALYLCASSLGWTDISGANVLTFGAGSRLTVL.

The chain links TRBV28 to TRBJ2-7; no definite D call. Trimming stripped 2 bases from V and 5 bases from J, with 16 bases between. This CDR3 region has 15 residues. Germline V lookup: CDR1 MDHEN, CDR2 SYDVKM. CDR3 residues: CASSLGVTARDEQYF. Written as DNA, the CDR3 is TGTGCCAGCAGTTTAGGTGTCACCGCACGCGACGAGCAGTACTTC.

This clonotype was seen at least ten times. The CDR3 DNA sequence: TGTGCCAGCAGCGTACTAGGGGATCATTCACCCCTCCACTTT. Amino acids: CASSVLGDHSPLHF. This chain uses TRBV9 with TRBJ1-6; D might be TRBD1 (5 bases). This CDR3 is built from 14 residues. V was shortened by 1 base and J by 8 bases, with 10 bases between the two germline ends. In germline, CDR1 is SGDLS, CDR2 YYNGEE.

In this sample, this clonotype turned up many times. The V call is TRBV7-6, the J call TRBJ2-2; TRBD1 matches at 9 bases. Germline CDR1 SGHVS, CDR2 FNYEAQ. CDR3 length: 14 residues. The J segment lost 4 bases and the V segment lost 4 bases, leaving 1 base of the junction unmatched. The CDR3 loop reads CASSWTGVTGELFF. The CDR3, as DNA: TGTGCCAGCAGCTGGACAGGGGTCACCGGGGAGCTGTTTTTT.

This clonotype was seen many times. The chain recombines TRBV7-9 with TRBJ2-7, with D perhaps being TRBD1 or TRBD2 (6 bases each). The CDR3 sequence is 15 residues long. Deletions cut 8 bases from V and 5 bases from J, with 22 bases between. Germline V lookup: CDR1 SEHNR, CDR2 FQNEAQ (reference sequence). CDR3 DNA sequence: TGTGCCAGCGGCCCCCGGGGGCGACTGACGGACGAGCAGTACTTC. It translates to CASGPRGRLTDEQYF.

This clonotype has a count of ten or more. The chain has TRBV20-1 and TRBJ2-7; 11 nucleotides align to TRBD2. The CDR3 loop spans 14 amino acids. Per germline, CDR1 DFQATT and CDR2 SNEGSKA (reference sequence). The V segment lost 2 bases and the J segment 5 bases; nucleotides outside the gene matches: 5. The CDR3 here is CSARITSGSHEQYF. The CDR3 DNA sequence: TGCAGTGCTAGAATTACTAGCGGGAGCCACGAGCAGTACTTC.

The sample holds many counts of this clonotype. The gene calls are TRBV28 and TRBJ2-5, with 11 positions matching TRBD2. The CDR3 consists of 17 residues. CDR1 MDHEN and CDR2 SYDVKM come from the germline V gene. The trim removed 5 bases at V and 2 bases at J, leaving 10 bases unmatched. The CDR3 coding sequence is TGTGCCAGCAGTGTGCCTAGCGGGAGGTTGGGTCAAGAGACCCAGTACTTC. Translating it yields CASSVPSGRLGQETQYF.

This chain joins TRBV7-6 and TRBJ2-7; 9 bases are a match to TRBD1. The CDR3 has 16 amino acids. The germline V gene has CDR1 SGHVS and CDR2 FNYEAQ. V lost 4 bases and J lost 5; bases outside the gene matches: 12. CDR3 in DNA: TGTGCCAGCAGCTCAGTTCCGGGACAGGGAGTCCACGAGCAGTACTTC. This sequence encodes CASSSVPGQGVHEQYF.

This clonotype was detected many times. J is TRBJ2-7 and V is TRBV4-3; D is tentatively TRBD1 or TRBD2 (6 bases each). Germline V gene lookup returns CDR1 LGHNA and CDR2 YSLEER. The CDR3 spans 15 residues. V was pared by 0 bases and J by 5 bases, with 14 bases between. The CDR3 reads CASSQERGRGDEQYF. DNA of the CDR3: TGCGCCAGCAGCCAAGAAAGGGGTAGGGGGGACGAGCAGTACTTC.

There are many counts of this clonotype. This chain joins TRBV18 and TRBJ1-1; D unclear. Germline CDR1 reads KGHSH; CDR2 reads LQKENI. The CDR3 has 15 amino acids. Trimming took 3 bases from V and 3 from J, leaving 14 bases between them. The CDR3 is CASSPLRIGDTEAFF. CDR3 DNA: TGTGCCAGCTCACCCCTTCGTATTGGCGACACTGAAGCTTTCTTT.

The sample holds many counts of this clonotype. The chain uses TRBV12-3 or TRBV12-4 and TRBJ1-2; a weak D match, TRBD1 (5 bases). V was shortened by 3 bases and J by 4 bases, with 9 bases between the two germline ends. This CDR3 comprises 13 residues. The CDR3 reads CASSLGRIYGYTF. The CDR3 DNA reads TGTGCCAGCAGTTTGGGGCGGATCTATGGCTACACCTTC.

In this sample, this clonotype turned up many times. CDR3: CASSPVDRLSGDTQYF. The CDR3 DNA sequence: TGTGCCAGCTCACCGGTGGACAGGCTGAGTGGAGATACGCAGTATTTT. This chain links TRBV18 with TRBJ2-3; 7 bases fit TRBD1. Germline values: CDR1 KGHSH, CDR2 LQKENI. The length of the CDR3 is 16 residues. Losses at the gene ends were 3 bases for V and 5 bases for J; bases not matched to a gene: 11.